This TCR beta chain derives from a study of follicular helper T cells after annual influenza vaccination. As concerns this clone: The target antigen is unknown.

Study results and caveats: ICOS+CD38+ cTfh clonality tracked population frequency, and its change tracked circulating plasmablast change.

As for time point: 2015-2016 season, pre-vaccination. Germline V gene lookup returns CDR1 SQVTM and CDR2 ANQGSEA. This CDR3 spans 13 amino acids. The V gene lost 5 bases and the J gene lost 0 bases, with 8 bases spanning the gap. Generated by immunoSEQ multiplex PCR, the TCRdb table keeps only in-frame clones and is missing some. The table lists 5,500 to 6,500 clones, approximately 85% of them singletons. V and J are TRBV29-1 and TRBJ1-5; no definite D call. The sample consisted of CXCR5+ CD38- circulating T follicular helper cells from blood, taken on the day of influenza vaccination. Subset specified: circulating Tfh, non-naive CD4+CXCR5+PD-1+ (ICOS+CD38+ or ICOS-CD38-). The receptor was derived from an adult who received the influenza vaccine. CDR3 coding DNA: TGCAGCGTTCAAGTCTTTAGCAATCAGCCCCAGCATTTT. It yields the protein CSVQVFSNQPQHF.